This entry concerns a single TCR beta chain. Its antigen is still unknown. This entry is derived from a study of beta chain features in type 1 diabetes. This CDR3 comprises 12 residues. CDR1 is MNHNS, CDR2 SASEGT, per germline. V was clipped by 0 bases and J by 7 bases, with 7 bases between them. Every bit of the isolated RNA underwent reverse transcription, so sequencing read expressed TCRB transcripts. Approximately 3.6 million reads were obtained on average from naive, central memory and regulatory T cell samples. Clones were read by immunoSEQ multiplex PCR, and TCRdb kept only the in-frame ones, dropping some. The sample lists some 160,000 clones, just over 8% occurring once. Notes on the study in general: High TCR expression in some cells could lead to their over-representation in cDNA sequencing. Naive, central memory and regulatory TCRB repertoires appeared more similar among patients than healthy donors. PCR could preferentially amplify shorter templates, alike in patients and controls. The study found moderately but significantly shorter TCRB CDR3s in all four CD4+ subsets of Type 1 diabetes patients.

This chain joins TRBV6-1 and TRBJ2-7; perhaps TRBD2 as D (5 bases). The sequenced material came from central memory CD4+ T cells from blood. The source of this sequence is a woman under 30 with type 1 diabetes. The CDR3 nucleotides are TGTGCCAGCAGTGAAGCGGCGGGTGAGCAGTACTTC. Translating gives CASSEAAGEQYF.